This T cell receptor (beta chain) is from a study of T cells in Graves' hyperthyroidism and ophthalmopathy. Amplification targeted TCR beta CDR3 regions from RNA transcripts. The TCR CDR3 first-round RT-PCR relied on the HTBI primer set. TCRdb re-derived calls from the multiplex PCR reads in MiXCR, one entry per CDR3 protein. The sample records about 350,000 distinct CDR3 sequences, about a sixth being singletons. The table lists this clonotype with many counts. Its antigen remains unknown. Study conclusions and caveats: Within blood appeared most thyroid clonotypes that had expanded above 0.001.

Disease lasting under 3 months, a NOSPECS grade of at least 4, and a Clinical Activity Score of at least 3 were features of the ophthalmopathy patients. Fresh peripheral blood, 9.5 to 10 ml of it, supplied the PBMCs. Germline values: CDR1 MNHNS, CDR2 SASEGT. V lost 10 bases, J lost 0 bases, and 9 bases lay in between. The CDR3 spans 12 residues. The V call is TRBV6-1, the J call TRBJ1-1; D is undetermined. Sequenced: blood. The TCR comes from a woman aged 40 to 50 with Graves' ophthalmopathy. The CDR3 is CAIHKLNTEAFF. The CDR3 DNA reads TGTGCCATCCATAAGTTGAACACTGAAGCTTTCTTT.